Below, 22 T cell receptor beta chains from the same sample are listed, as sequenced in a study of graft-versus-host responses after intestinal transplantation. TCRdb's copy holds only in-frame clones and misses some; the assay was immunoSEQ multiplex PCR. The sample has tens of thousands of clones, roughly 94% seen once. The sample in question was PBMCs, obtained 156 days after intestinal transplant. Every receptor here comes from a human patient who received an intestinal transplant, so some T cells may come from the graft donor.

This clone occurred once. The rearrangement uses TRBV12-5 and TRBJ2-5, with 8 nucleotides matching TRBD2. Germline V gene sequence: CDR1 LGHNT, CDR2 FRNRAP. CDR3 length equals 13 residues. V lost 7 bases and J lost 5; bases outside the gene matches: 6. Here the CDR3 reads CASVVPGGETQYF. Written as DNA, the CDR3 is TGTGCTAGTGTCGTACCGGGAGGGGAGACCCAGTACTTC.

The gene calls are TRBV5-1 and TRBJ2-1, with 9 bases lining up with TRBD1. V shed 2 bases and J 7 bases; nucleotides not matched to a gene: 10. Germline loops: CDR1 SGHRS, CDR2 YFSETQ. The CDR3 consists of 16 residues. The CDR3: CASSFVHRGRGNEQFF. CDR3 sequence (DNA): TGCGCCAGCAGCTTTGTCCACAGGGGGCGCGGGAATGAGCAGTTCTTC.

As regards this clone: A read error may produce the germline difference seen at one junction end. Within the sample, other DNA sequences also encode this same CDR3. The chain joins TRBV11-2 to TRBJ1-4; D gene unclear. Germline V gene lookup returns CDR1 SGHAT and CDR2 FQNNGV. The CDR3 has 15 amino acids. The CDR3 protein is CASSHRTANNEKLFF. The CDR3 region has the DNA TGCGCCAGCAGCCACCGGACGGCGAATAATGAAAAACTGTTTTTT. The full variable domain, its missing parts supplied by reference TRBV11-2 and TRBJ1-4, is EAGVAQSPRYKIIEKRQSVAFWCNPISGHATLYWYQQILGQGPKLLIQFQNNGVVDDSQLPKDRFSAERLKGVDSTLKIQPAKLEDSAVYLCASSHRTANNEKLFFGSGTQLSVL.

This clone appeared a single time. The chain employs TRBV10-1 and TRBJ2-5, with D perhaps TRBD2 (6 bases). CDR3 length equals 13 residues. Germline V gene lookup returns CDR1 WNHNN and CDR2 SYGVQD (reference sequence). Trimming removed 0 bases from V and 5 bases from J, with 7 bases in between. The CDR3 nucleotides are TGCGCCAGCAGTGAGTCAGGGAGGGAGACCCAGTACTTC. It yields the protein CASSESGRETQYF.

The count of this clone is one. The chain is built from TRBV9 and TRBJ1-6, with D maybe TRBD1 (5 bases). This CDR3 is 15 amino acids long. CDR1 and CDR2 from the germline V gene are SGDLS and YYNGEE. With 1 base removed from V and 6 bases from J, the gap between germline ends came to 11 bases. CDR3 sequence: CASSVSLGANSPLHF. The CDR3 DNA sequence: TGTGCCAGCAGCGTAAGCCTCGGGGCTAATTCACCCCTCCACTTT.

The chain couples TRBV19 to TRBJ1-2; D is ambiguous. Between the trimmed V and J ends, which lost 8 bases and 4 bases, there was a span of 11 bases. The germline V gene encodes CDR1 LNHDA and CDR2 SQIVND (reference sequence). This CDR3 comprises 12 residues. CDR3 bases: TGTGCCAGTGGCCTCGGGGTCTATGGCTACACCTTC. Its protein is CASGLGVYGYTF.

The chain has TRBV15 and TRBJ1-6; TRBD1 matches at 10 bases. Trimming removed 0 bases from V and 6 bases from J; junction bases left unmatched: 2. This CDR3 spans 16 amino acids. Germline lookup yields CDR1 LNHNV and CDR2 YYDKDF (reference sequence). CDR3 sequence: CATSRDWTGGNSPLHF. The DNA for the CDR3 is TGTGCCACCAGCAGAGATTGGACAGGGGGTAATTCACCCCTCCACTTT.

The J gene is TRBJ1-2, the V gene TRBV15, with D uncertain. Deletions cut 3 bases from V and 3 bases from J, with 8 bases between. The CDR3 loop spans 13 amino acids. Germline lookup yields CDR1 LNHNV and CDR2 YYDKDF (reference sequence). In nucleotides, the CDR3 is TGTGCCACCAGCAGGGACGGGGACTATGGCTACACCTTC. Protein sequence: CATSRDGDYGYTF.

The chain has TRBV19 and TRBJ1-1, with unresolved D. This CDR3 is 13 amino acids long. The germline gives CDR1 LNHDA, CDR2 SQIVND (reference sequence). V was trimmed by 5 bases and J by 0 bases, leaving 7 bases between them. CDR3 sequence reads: CASSEVLNTEAFF. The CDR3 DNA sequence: TGTGCCAGTAGTGAGGTCCTGAACACTGAAGCTTTCTTT.

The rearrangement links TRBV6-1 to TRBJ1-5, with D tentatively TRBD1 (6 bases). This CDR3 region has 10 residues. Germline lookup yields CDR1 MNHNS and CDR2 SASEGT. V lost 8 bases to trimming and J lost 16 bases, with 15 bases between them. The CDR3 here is CASGGGGTHF. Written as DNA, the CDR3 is TGTGCCAGCGGTGGAGGGGGTACCCATTTT.

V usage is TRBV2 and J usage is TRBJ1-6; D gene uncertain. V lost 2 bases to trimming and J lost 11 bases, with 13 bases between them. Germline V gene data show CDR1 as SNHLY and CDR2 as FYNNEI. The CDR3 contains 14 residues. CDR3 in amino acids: CASSEQDLKAPLHF. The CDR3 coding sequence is TGTGCCAGCAGTGAACAGGACTTGAAGGCACCCCTCCACTTT.

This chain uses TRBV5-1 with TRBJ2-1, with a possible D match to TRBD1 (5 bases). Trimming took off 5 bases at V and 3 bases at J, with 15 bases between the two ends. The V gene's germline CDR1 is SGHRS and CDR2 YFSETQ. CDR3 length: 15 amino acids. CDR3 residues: CASRGTGIIYNEQFF. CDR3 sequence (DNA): TGCGCCAGCAGAGGTACAGGCATCATCTACAATGAGCAGTTCTTC.

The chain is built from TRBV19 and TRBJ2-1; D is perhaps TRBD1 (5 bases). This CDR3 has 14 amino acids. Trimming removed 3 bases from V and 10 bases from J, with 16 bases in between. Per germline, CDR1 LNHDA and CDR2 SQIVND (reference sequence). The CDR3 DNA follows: TGTGCCAGTAGTATCTCTCAGGGCCCTTGGGAGCAGTTCTTC. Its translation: CASSISQGPWEQFF.

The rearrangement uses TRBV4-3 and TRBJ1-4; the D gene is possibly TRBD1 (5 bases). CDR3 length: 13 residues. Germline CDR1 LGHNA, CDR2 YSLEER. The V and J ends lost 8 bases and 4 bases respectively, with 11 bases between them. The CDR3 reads CASSGGFNEKLFF. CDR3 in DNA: TGCGCCAGCTCGGGGGGGTTTAATGAAAAACTGTTTTTT.

The CDR3 bases are TGTGCCAGTAGTTCCGTCGGACAGTCCTACGAGCAGTACTTC. It yields the protein CASSSVGQSYEQYF. J is TRBJ2-7 and V is TRBV19; the D gene is possibly TRBD1 (6 bases). V shed 5 bases and J shed 1 base, with 12 bases lying between them. The CDR3 sequence is 14 residues long. The germline gives CDR1 LNHDA, CDR2 SQIVND (reference sequence). Combining the CDR3 with reference TRBV19 and TRBJ2-7 gives the whole variable domain DGGITQSPKYLFRKEGQNVTLSCEQNLNHDAMYWYRQDPGQGLRLIYYSQIVNDFQKGDIAEGYSVSREKKESFPLTVTSAQKNPTAFYLCASSSVGQSYEQYFGPGTRLTVT.

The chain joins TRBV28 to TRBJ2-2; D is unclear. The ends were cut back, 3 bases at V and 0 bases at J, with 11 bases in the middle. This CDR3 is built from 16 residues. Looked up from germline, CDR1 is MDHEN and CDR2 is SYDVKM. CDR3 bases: TGTGCCAGCAGTTTTTGGGAACTCGCGAACACCGGGGAGCTGTTTTTT. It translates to CASSFWELANTGELFF. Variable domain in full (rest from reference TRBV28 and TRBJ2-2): DVKVTQSSRYLVKRTGEKVFLECVQDMDHENMFWYRQDPGLGLRLIYFSYDVKMKEKGDIPEGYSVSREKKERFSLILESASTNQTSMYLCASSFWELANTGELFFGEGSRLTVL.

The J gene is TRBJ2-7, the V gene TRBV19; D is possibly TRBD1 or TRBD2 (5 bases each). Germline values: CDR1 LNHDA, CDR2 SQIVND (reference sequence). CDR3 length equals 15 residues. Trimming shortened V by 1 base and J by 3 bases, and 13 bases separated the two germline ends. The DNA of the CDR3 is TGTGCCAGTAGTATAGGTAAAGGGGCGGGCTACGAGCAGTACTTC. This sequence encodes CASSIGKGAGYEQYF.

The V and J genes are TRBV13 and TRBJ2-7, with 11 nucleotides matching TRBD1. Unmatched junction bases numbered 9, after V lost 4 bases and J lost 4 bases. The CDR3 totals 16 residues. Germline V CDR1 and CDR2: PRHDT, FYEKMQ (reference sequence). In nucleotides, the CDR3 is TGTGCCAGCAGCTACCGGACAGGGGGCGTCGGATACGAGCAGTACTTC. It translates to CASSYRTGGVGYEQYF.

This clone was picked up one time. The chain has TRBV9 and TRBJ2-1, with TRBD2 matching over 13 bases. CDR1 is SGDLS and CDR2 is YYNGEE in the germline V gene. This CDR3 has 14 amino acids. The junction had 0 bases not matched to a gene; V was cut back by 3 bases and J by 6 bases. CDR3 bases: TGTGCCAGCAGCGGGACTAGCGGGAGCAATGAGCAGTTCTTC. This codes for CASSGTSGSNEQFF. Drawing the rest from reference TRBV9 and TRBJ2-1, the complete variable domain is DSGVTQTPKHLITATGQRVTLRCSPRSGDLSVYWYQQSLDQGLQFLIQYYNGEERAKGNILERFSAQQFPDLHSELNLSSLELGDSALYFCASSGTSGSNEQFFGPGTRLTVL.

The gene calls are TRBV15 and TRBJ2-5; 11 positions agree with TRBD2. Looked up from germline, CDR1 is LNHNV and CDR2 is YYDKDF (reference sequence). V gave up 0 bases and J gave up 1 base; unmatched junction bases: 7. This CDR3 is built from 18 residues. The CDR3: CATSREGRLAGIQETQYF. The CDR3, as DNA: TGTGCCACCAGCAGAGAGGGGCGACTAGCGGGGATCCAAGAGACCCAGTACTTC.

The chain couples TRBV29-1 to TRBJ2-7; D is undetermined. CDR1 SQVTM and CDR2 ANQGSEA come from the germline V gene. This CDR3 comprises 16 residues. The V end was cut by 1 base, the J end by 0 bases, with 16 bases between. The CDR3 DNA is TGCAGCGTTGAAGTTCAAGGGTCTCTTAGCTCCTACGAGCAGTACTTC. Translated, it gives CSVEVQGSLSSYEQYF.

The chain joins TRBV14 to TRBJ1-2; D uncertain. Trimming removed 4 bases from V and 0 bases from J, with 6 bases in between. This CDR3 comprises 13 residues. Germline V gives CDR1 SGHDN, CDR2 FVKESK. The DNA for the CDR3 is TGTGCCAGCAGCCTGGGCGCTAACTATGGCTACACCTTC. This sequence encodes CASSLGANYGYTF.